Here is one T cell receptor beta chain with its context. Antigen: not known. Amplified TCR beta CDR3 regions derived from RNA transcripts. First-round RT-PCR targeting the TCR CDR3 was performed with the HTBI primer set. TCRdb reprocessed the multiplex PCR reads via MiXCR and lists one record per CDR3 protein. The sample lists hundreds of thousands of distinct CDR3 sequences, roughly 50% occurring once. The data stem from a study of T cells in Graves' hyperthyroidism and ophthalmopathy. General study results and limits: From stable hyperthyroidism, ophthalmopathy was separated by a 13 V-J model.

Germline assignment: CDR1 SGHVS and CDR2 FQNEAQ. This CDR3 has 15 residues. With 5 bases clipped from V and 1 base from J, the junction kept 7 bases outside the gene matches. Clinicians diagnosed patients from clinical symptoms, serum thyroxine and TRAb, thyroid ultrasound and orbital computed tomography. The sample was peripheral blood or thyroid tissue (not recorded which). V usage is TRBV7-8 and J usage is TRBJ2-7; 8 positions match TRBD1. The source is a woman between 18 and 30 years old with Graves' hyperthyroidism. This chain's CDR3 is CASSQDRGLSYEQYF. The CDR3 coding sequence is TGTGCCAGCAGCCAAGACAGGGGCCTATCCTACGAGCAGTACTTC.